The rows below give T cell receptor beta chains drawn from one sample of a study of tumor-infiltrating lymphocytes in localized non-small cell lung cancer. The method was immunoSEQ multiplex PCR; TCRdb's version includes in-frame clones alone and lacks a portion of them. Among around 17,000 clones, roughly 40% were seen once, and the ten largest hold approximately 15%. The sequenced material came from lung tumor tissue. The receptors originated from a human donor with non-small cell lung cancer. Both conserved end residues are part of each CDR3. Fields, in order: V gene, clone size, J gene, D gene, CDR3 length, CDR3 DNA, CDR3 protein. The D gene is left open where the match is weak. For some rows the clone size is stated as once, few or many, or as a class when expanded; others skip it.

>TRBV19|.|TRBJ2-5|.|12
TGTGCCAGTATGACGTTGGGAGAGACCCAGTACTTC
CASMTLGETQYF
>TRBV7-8|.|TRBJ2-3|TRBD1|16
TGTGCCAGCAGCTTGAGAGGGGGCCTTGGGTCAGATACGCAGTATTTT
CASSLRGGLGSDTQYF
>TRBV7-2|.|TRBJ1-2|.|14
TGTGCCAGCAGCTTAGTTTTATATGGTTGTGGCTACACCTTC
CASSLVLYGCGYTF
>TRBV5-1|.|TRBJ2-3|.|15
TGCGCCAGCAGCTTGGCCGTGGGGGGGCGGGATACGCAGTATTTT
CASSLAVGGRDTQYF
>TRBV5-4|few|TRBJ1-1|TRBD1|13
TGTGCCAGCAGCTACGGGACAGGGACTGAAGCTTTCTTT
CASSYGTGTEAFF
>TRBV15|few|TRBJ1-5|TRBD1|16
TGTGCCACCAGCAGAGATAGGGGGCTGAGCAATCAGCCCCAGCATTTT
CATSRDRGLSNQPQHF
>TRBV7-9|few|TRBJ1-6|.|14
TGTGCCAGCAGCTTAGATCAGGGGTCTTCACCCCTCCACTTT
CASSLDQGSSPLHF
>TRBV7-2|.|TRBJ1-5|.|12
TGTGCCAGCAGCTTAGACGGTCAGCCCCAGCATTTT
CASSLDGQPQHF
>TRBV9|.|TRBJ2-6|.|16
TGTGCCAGCAGCGTACCTTTGACCTCTGGGGCCAACGTCCTGACTTTC
CASSVPLTSGANVLTF
>TRBV7-9|.|TRBJ2-1|TRBD2|15
TGTGCCAGCAGCCACCGGCGGGGGGGCCGCGATGAGCAGTTCTTC
CASSHRRGGRDEQFF
>TRBV28|.|TRBJ1-6|TRBD1|15
TGTGCCAGCAGCCAACAGGGGGCAAACGGATCACCCCTCCACTTT
CASSQQGANGSPLHF
>TRBV10-3|.|TRBJ1-2|.|15
TGTGCCATCAGAAGTGCGGGGGGGTCAAACTATGGCTACACCTTC
CAIRSAGGSNYGYTF
>TRBV5-6|once|TRBJ1-2|.|12
TGTGCCAGCAGCGTACCTAACTATGGCTACACCTTC
CASSVPNYGYTF
>TRBV28|few|TRBJ1-5|.|15
TGTGCCAGCAGTTTAGGAGGCAGGATCAATCAGCCCCAGCATTTT
CASSLGGRINQPQHF
>TRBV5-1|.|TRBJ1-3|.|16
TGCGCCAGCCGCAAGGAAACGGGGACATCTGGAAACACCATATATTTT
CASRKETGTSGNTIYF
>TRBV10-3|.|TRBJ2-7|.|13
TGTGCCAGCAGGGGGAGGGAAGACGACGAGCAGTACTTC
CASRGREDDEQYF
>TRBV5-4|.|TRBJ1-6|TRBD1|15
TGCGCCAGCAGCCAAGGGGACAGGCGGGGTTCACCCCTCCACTTT
CASSQGDRRGSPLHF
>TRBV11-2|.|TRBJ1-3|.|13
TGTGCCACCGGGATTAGCTCTGGAAACACCATATATTTT
CATGISSGNTIYF
>TRBV6-1|.|TRBJ2-7|TRBD1|16
TGTGCCAGCAGTGGGGAAAGATGGACAGGGGTGGGCGAGCAGTACTTC
CASSGERWTGVGEQYF
>TRBV27|.|TRBJ2-7|TRBD1|15
TGTGCCAGCAGTTTATCCACAGGGGGCCTGTACGAGCAGTACTTC
CASSLSTGGLYEQYF